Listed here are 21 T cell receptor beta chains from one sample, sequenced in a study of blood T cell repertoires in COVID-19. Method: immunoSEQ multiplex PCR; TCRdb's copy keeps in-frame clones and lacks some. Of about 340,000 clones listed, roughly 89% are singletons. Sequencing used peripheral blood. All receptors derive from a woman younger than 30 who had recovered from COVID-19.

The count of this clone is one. DNA of the CDR3: TGTGCCAGCAAGGGACTTTACAATGAGCAGTTCTTC. This translates into CASKGLYNEQFF. This chain uses TRBV5-6 with TRBJ2-1, with D perhaps TRBD2 (6 bases). V was clipped by 6 bases and J by 4 bases, with 8 bases between them. Germline V CDR1 and CDR2: SGHDT, YYEEEE. CDR3 length equals 12 residues.

CDR3 sequence: CASSIRLAGDSEQFF. DNA for the CDR3: TGTGCCAGTAGCATTAGGCTAGCGGGAGACAGTGAGCAGTTCTTC. The chain carries TRBV19 and TRBJ2-1, with TRBD2 matching 10 bases. This CDR3 is 15 amino acids long. The junction had 11 bases not matched to a gene; V was cut back by 6 bases and J by 9 bases. The germline gives CDR1 LNHDA, CDR2 SQIVND (reference sequence).

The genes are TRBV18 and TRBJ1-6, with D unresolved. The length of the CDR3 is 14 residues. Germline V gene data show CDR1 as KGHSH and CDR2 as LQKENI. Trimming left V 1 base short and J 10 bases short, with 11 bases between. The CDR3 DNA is TGTGCCAGCTCACCACTCGGCTCGGAGTCACCCCTCCACTTT. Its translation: CASSPLGSESPLHF.

CDR3 coding DNA: TGTGCCACCAGGACAGGGTATAACTATGGCTACACCTTC. It yields the protein CATRTGYNYGYTF. This rearrangement joins TRBV27 to TRBJ1-2, with TRBD1 matching over 8 bases. The CDR3 covers 13 residues. V lost 10 bases and J lost 1; bases outside the gene matches: 5. CDR1 and CDR2 (germline): MNHEY, SMNVEV (reference sequence).

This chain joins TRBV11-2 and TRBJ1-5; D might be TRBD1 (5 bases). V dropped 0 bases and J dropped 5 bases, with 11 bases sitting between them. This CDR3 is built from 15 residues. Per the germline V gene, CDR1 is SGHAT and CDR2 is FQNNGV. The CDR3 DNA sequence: TGTGCCAGCAGCTTAGATGCCACAGGTTATCAGCCCCAGCATTTT. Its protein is CASSLDATGYQPQHF.

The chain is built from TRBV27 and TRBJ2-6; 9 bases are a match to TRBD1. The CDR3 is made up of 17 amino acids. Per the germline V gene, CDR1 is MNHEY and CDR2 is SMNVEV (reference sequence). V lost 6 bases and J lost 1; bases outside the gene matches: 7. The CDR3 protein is CASRPGQGRSGANVLTF. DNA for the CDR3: TGTGCCAGCAGGCCGGGACAGGGCCGATCTGGGGCCAACGTCCTGACTTTC.

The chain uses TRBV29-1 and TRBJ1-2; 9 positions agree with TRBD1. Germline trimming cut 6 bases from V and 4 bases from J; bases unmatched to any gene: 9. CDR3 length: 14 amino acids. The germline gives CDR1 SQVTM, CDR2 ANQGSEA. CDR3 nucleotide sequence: TGCAGCGTCGCAACAGGGGGCGCAGGCTATGGCTACACCTTC. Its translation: CSVATGGAGYGYTF.

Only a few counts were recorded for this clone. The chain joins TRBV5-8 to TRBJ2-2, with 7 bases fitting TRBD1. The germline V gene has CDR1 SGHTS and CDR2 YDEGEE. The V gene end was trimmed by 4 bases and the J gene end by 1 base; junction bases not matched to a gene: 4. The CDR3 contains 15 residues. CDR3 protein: CASSRTGLNTGELFF. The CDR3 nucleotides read TGTGCCAGCAGCAGGACAGGTTTGAACACCGGGGAGCTGTTTTTT. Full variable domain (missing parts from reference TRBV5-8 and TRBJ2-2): EAGVTQSPTHLIKTRGQQATLRCSPISGHTSVYWYQQALGLGLQFLLWYDEGEERNRGNFPPRFSGRQFPNYSSELNVNALELEDSALYLCASSRTGLNTGELFFGEGSRLTVL.

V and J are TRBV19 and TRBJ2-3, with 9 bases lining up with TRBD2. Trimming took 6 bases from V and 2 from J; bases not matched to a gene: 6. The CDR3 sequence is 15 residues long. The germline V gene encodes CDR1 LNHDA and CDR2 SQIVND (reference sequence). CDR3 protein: CASRSSGSYTDTQYF. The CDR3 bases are TGTGCCAGTAGAAGTAGCGGGAGTTACACAGATACGCAGTATTTT.

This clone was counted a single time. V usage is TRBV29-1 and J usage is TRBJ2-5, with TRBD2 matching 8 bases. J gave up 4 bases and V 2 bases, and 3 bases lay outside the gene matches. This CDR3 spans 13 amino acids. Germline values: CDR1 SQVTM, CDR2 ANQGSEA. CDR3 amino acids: CSVESLAGETQYF. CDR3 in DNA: TGCAGCGTTGAATCCCTAGCGGGAGAGACCCAGTACTTC.

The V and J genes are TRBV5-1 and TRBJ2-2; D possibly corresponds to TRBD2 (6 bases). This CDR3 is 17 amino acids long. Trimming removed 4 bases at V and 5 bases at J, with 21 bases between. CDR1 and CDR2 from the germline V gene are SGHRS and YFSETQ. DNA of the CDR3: TGCGCCAGCAGCGCTGGGGGGACTTTGATGGGGACCGGGGAGCTGTTTTTT. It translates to CASSAGGTLMGTGELFF.

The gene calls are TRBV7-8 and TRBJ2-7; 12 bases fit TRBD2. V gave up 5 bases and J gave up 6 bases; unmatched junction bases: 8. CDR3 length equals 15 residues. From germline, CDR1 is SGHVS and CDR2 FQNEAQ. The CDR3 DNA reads TGTGCCAGCAGCCCCCGACTAGCGGGAGTCGTCGAGCAGTACGTC. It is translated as CASSPRLAGVVEQYV.

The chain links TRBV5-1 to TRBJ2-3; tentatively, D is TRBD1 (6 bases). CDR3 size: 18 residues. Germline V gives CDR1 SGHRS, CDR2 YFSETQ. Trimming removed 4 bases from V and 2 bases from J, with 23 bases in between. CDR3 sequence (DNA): TGCGCCAGCAGCCTGGGTCCCCCACAGGGTTTAAACACAGATACGCAGTATTTT. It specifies CASSLGPPQGLNTDTQYF.

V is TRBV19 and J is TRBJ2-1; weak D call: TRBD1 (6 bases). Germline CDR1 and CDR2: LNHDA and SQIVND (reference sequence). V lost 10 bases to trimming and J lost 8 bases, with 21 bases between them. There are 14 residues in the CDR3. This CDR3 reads CATLAQGIGDEQFF. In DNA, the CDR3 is TGTGCCACCTTGGCACAGGGTATCGGCGATGAGCAGTTCTTC.

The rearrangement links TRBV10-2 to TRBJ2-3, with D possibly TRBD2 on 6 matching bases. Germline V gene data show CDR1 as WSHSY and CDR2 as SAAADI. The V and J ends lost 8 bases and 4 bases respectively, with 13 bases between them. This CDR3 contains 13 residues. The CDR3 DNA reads TGCGCCAGCTTGGGGGGACCCTCAGATACGCAGTATTTT. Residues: CASLGGPSDTQYF.

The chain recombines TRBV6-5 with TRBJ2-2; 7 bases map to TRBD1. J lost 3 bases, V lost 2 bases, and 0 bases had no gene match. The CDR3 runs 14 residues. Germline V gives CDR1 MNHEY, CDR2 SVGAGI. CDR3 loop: CASSYRGHTGELFF. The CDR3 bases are TGTGCCAGCAGTTACAGGGGGCACACCGGGGAGCTGTTTTTT.

The CDR3 loop reads CASSLNTSGSTYEQYV. The CDR3 coding sequence is TGTGCCAGCAGTCTAAATACTAGCGGGTCTACCTACGAGCAGTACGTC. This chain links TRBV7-9 with TRBJ2-7, with 9 bases fitting TRBD2. J was trimmed by 2 bases and V by 6 bases; bases with no gene match: 11. Germline assignment: CDR1 SEHNR and CDR2 FQNEAQ (reference sequence). The CDR3 sequence is 16 residues long.

The CDR3 DNA is TGTGCCAGCTCACCAGATCGACAGGGTCGGACCATATATTTT. Translation: CASSPDRQGRTIYF. V and J are TRBV18 and TRBJ1-3; TRBD1 matches 7 bases. Trimming at V came to 2 bases and at J to 10 bases, leaving 8 bases not matched to a gene. Germline assignment: CDR1 KGHSH and CDR2 LQKENI. CDR3 length equals 14 residues.

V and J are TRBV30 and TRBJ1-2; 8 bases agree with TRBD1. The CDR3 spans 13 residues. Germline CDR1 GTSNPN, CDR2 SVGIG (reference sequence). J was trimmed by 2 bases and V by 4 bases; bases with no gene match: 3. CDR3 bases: TGTGCCTGGAATAGACAGGGGAACTATGGCTACACCTTC. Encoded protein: CAWNRQGNYGYTF.

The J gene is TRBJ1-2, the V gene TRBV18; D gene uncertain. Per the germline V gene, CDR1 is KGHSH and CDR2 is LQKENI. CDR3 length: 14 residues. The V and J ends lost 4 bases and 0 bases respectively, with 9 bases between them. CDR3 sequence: CASSREQTNYGYTF. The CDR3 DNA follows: TGTGCCAGCTCACGCGAACAGACTAACTATGGCTACACCTTC. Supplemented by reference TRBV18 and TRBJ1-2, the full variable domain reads NAGVMQNPRHLVRRRGQEARLRCSPMKGHSHVYWYRQLPEEGLKFMVYLQKENIIDESGMPKERFSAEFPKEGPSILRIQQVVRGDSAAYFCASSREQTNYGYTFGSGTRLTVV.

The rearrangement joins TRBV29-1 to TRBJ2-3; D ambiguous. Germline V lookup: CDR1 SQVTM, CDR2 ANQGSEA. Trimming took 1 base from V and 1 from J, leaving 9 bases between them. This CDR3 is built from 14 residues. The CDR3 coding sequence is TGCAGCGTTGAAGTACTCATCGGCACAGATACGCAGTATTTT. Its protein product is CSVEVLIGTDTQYF.